This TCR beta chain was documented in a study of blood T cells in healthy people across ages. Trimming cost V 2 bases and J 0 bases; bases outside gene matches: 7. From germline, CDR1 is MNHEY and CDR2 SVGAGI. This CDR3 spans 17 amino acids. For the second PCR, which ran for about 7 to 12 cycles, a sample-barcoded 5' primer and a J-beta primer mix were used. Using its own MiXCR run on the 5' RACE reads, TCRdb lists one record per CDR3 protein. Here the sample spans about 1,500,000 distinct CDR3 sequences, over 25% being singletons. The clonotype comes from a woman aged 30 to 39 in good health. The sample comprised blood. The chain carries TRBV6-5 and TRBJ1-2; 9 bases line up with TRBD1. Here the CDR3 DNA reads TGTGCCAGCAGTTACCACAGGGGGCAGGTAGCTAACTATGGCTACACCTTC. This sequence encodes CASSYHRGQVANYGYTF.